Listed below are T cell receptor beta chains from one sample, sequenced in a study of shared clonotypes between healthy human individuals. Profiling relied on immunoSEQ multiplex PCR, and the TCRdb table lists in-frame clones only, not all of them. The sample carries roughly 1.4 million clones, approximately 98.5% recorded once. Material for sequencing was naive CD4+ T cells sorted from blood. These receptors were collected from a young man in good health. CDR3s include the opening cysteine and the closing phenylalanine or tryptophan. Fields, in order: V gene, D gene, clone size, J gene, CDR3 DNA, CDR3 protein. D genes are given only for firm matches. Size is omitted from some rows. Given values are once, few, many or a class for expanded clones.

TRBV18	TRBD1	.	TRBJ2-7	TGTGCCAGCTCACCAGGGACAGGCGACTACGAGCAGTACTTC	CASSPGTGDYEQYF
TRBV6-1	.	.	TRBJ1-2	TGTGCCAGCAGTGAAGATGGGCGCCGGCGCTACACCTTC	CASSEDGRRRYTF
TRBV6-5	TRBD1	.	TRBJ1-2	TGTGCCAGCAAAGACAGGGGTTACGGCTACACCTTC	CASKDRGYGYTF
TRBV7-8	.	.	TRBJ2-7	TGTGCCAGCAGCTTAGTCGTACCGTACGAGCAGTACTTC	CASSLVVPYEQYF
TRBV2	.	.	TRBJ1-1	TGTGCCAGCAGTAAAGGCAGGGTTTTGGTCACTGAAGCTTTCTTT	CASSKGRVLVTEAFF
TRBV4-3	TRBD2	.	TRBJ2-5	TGCGCCAGCAGCCAAGTACTGTGGACTAGCGGATACCAAGAGACCCAGTACTTC	CASSQVLWTSGYQETQYF
TRBV18	TRBD2	.	TRBJ2-5	TGTGCCAGCTCACCCGGGACTAGCGGAGAAGAGACCCAGTACTTC	CASSPGTSGEETQYF
TRBV10-3	.	.	TRBJ2-1	TGTGCCATCAGTGGGTTAACGGGAGCCTACAATGAGCAGTTCTTC	CAISGLTGAYNEQFF
TRBV20-1	.	.	TRBJ2-2	TGCAGTGCTCTCGTCACCGGGGAGCTGTTTTTT	CSALVTGELFF
TRBV6-1	.	.	TRBJ1-1	TGTGCCAGCAGTGAACACACGAACACTGAAGCTTTCTTT	CASSEHTNTEAFF
TRBV4-2	TRBD2	.	TRBJ2-3	TGTGCCAGCAGCCAAGATGGCCTAGCGGGAGGTTCAACAGATACGCAGTATTTT	CASSQDGLAGGSTDTQYF
TRBV9	.	.	TRBJ2-7	TGTGCCAGCAGCGTATACGGGGACTCCGAGCAGTACTTC	CASSVYGDSEQYF
TRBV9	TRBD2	.	TRBJ2-1	TGTGCCAGCAGCGCACGATCGACTAGCGGGAGCCTCAATGAGCAGTTCTTC	CASSARSTSGSLNEQFF
TRBV29-1	TRBD1	once	TRBJ1-2	TGCAGCGTTGAGCCTGGGACAGGGGAAAGATACGGCTACACCTTC	CSVEPGTGERYGYTF
TRBV7-9	TRBD1	.	TRBJ1-4	TGTGCCAGCAGCTTACGGGGACAGGGTGAACTGTTTTTT	CASSLRGQGELFF
TRBV6-5	.	.	TRBJ2-7	TGTGCCAGCAGTTACGAGTTTACCTACGAGCAGTACTTC	CASSYEFTYEQYF
TRBV9	.	once	TRBJ2-7	TGTGCCAGCAGCGAAAGTGGAGGACACATTTACGAGCAGTACTTC	CASSESGGHIYEQYF
TRBV30	.	.	TRBJ2-3	TGTGCCTGGAGTGTGTCCCAGACAGATACGCAGTATTTT	CAWSVSQTDTQYF
TRBV30	.	.	TRBJ1-1	TGTGCCTGGAATGCAGACTTGAACACTGAAGCTTTCTTT	CAWNADLNTEAFF
TRBV10-1	TRBD2	.	TRBJ2-1	TGCGCCAGCAGTAGTCCTAGCGGGTCCCGGGGGCAGTTCTTC	CASSSPSGSRGQFF
TRBV5-1	.	.	TRBJ2-1	TGCGCCAGCAGTTTTACCCCCCCTCCCTCCTACAATGAGCAGTTCTTC	CASSFTPPPSYNEQFF
TRBV11-1	.	.	TRBJ2-6	TGTGCCAGCAGCTTACGGTCAGGGCCGAGCTCTGGGGCCAACGTCCTGACTTTC	CASSLRSGPSSGANVLTF
TRBV28	.	.	TRBJ1-3	TGTGCCAGCAGTTTGGGGGGCTCTGGAAACACCATATATTTT	CASSLGGSGNTIYF
TRBV7-9	.	.	TRBJ2-5	TGTGCCAGCAGCTTAGTTGGACAGCAAGAGACCCAGTACTTC	CASSLVGQQETQYF
TRBV19	TRBD2	.	TRBJ2-2	TGTGCCAGTAAGGCAGCGGGGGGATCCACCGGGGAGCTGTTTTTT	CASKAAGGSTGELFF
TRBV6-5	.	.	TRBJ2-7	TGTGCCAGCAGGGCCGTGGGGGGAGTGGGCGAGCAGTACTTC	CASRAVGGVGEQYF
TRBV9	.	.	TRBJ1-1	TGTGCCAGCAGCGGATTGGGGAGTGACACTGAAGCTTTCTTT	CASSGLGSDTEAFF
TRBV5-1	TRBD1	.	TRBJ2-2	TGCGCCAGCAGCAACCGGACAGGTCGGACCGGGGAGCTGTTTTTT	CASSNRTGRTGELFF
TRBV20-1	.	.	TRBJ1-1	TGCAGTGCTAGTTACAACACTGAAGCTTTCTTT	CSASYNTEAFF
TRBV7-9	.	.	TRBJ1-5	TGTGCCAGCAGCCCATCCACAGAACCTAGCAATCAGCCCCAGCATTTT	CASSPSTEPSNQPQHF
TRBV28	.	.	TRBJ1-3	TGTGCCAGCAAGGGAGTTCGCTCTGGAAACACCATATATTTT	CASKGVRSGNTIYF
TRBV7-3	.	.	TRBJ2-2	TGTGCCAGCAGCCCAAACACCGGGGAGCTGTTTTTT	CASSPNTGELFF
TRBV5-6	TRBD2	.	TRBJ2-1	TGTGCCAGCAGCTGGGAGGGAGTGGCCTACAATGAGCAGTTCTTC	CASSWEGVAYNEQFF
TRBV5-3	.	.	TRBJ1-3	TGTGCCAGAAGCTTGGATGTCGTGAGCTCTGGAAACACCATATATTTT	CARSLDVVSSGNTIYF
TRBV19	TRBD1	.	TRBJ2-2	TGTGCCAGTCGAGGACAGGGGGCCGGGGAGCTGTTTTTT	CASRGQGAGELFF
TRBV4-2	TRBD1	.	TRBJ2-5	TGTGCCAGCAGTCAATATCGGACAGGGGGTCCAGAGACCCAGTACTTC	CASSQYRTGGPETQYF
TRBV6-4	.	once	TRBJ1-1	TGTGCCAGCAGTCCTATAGTCGGCACTGAAGCTTTCTTT	CASSPIVGTEAFF
TRBV19	.	.	TRBJ1-1	TGTGCCAGTAGTAAAGCCAGGGAAGCTTTCTTT	CASSKAREAFF
TRBV11-2	TRBD2	.	TRBJ2-7	TGTGCCAGCAGACTCCGGGAGGGAGCCCCGTACGAGCAGTACTTC	CASRLREGAPYEQYF
TRBV19	TRBD2	.	TRBJ2-1	TGTGCCAGTAGTGGGTTTTCTGAGACTAGCGGGAGGAGTACCTACAATGAGCAGTTCTTC	CASSGFSETSGRSTYNEQFF
TRBV27	TRBD1	.	TRBJ2-7	TGTGCCACCAGTAGGGGGCTGGGCGAGCAGTACTTC	CATSRGLGEQYF
TRBV7-9	.	.	TRBJ2-1	TGTGCCAGCAGCCGAGGGACGTTTTTTAACAATGAGCAGTTCTTC	CASSRGTFFNNEQFF
TRBV7-2	.	.	TRBJ2-5	TGTGCCACCACAATCGGGCTAGGGGAGACCCAGTACTTC	CATTIGLGETQYF
TRBV5-4	.	.	TRBJ1-1	TGTGCCAGCAGGCGCGTACCAGGCACTGAAGCTTTCTTT	CASRRVPGTEAFF
TRBV5-4	TRBD2	.	TRBJ2-3	TGTGCCAGCAGCTTGGCCGGACTAGCGGGCACAGATACGCAGTATTTT	CASSLAGLAGTDTQYF
TRBV5-1	.	.	TRBJ2-3	TGCGCCAGCAGCTTGACCGGGAGCAGATCAATGGCGCAGTATTTT	CASSLTGSRSMAQYF
TRBV28	.	.	TRBJ2-1	TGTGCCAGCAGTTTTGGGGGTAGCTACAATGAGCAGTTCTTC	CASSFGGSYNEQFF
TRBV28	TRBD2	.	TRBJ2-7	TGTGCCAGCAGCCTACCGAAGGGACTAGCGGGGGGCGAGCAGTACTTC	CASSLPKGLAGGEQYF
TRBV7-2	TRBD1	.	TRBJ2-7	TGTGCCAGCAGCTTAGGCGAGGGACAGTCTTTCTCCTACGAGCAGTACTTC	CASSLGEGQSFSYEQYF
TRBV7-2	TRBD2	once	TRBJ2-7	TGTGCCAGCAGCTTACGATTGGGGGTAGCGGGAGCCTACGAGCAGTACTTC	CASSLRLGVAGAYEQYF
TRBV5-1	TRBD1	.	TRBJ1-2	TGCGCCAGCAGTGACAGGGCTGGAAACGGCTACACCTTC	CASSDRAGNGYTF
TRBV5-1	.	.	TRBJ1-1	TGCGCCAGCAGCCCCAAGCCCTTCGGGGGAATGAACACTGAAGCTTTCTTT	CASSPKPFGGMNTEAFF
TRBV13	.	.	TRBJ2-1	TGTGCCAGCAGCTTATTCGGGGAAGGTGAGCAGTTCTTC	CASSLFGEGEQFF
TRBV19	.	.	TRBJ2-1	TGTGCCAGTAGTCTGAGGGGCGCTGAGCAGTTCTTC	CASSLRGAEQFF